This T cell receptor (beta chain) was profiled in a study of blood T cell repertoires in COVID-19. Germline CDR1 and CDR2: MGHRA and YSYEKL. With V trimmed by 4 bases and J by 5 bases, 5 bases remained unmatched. CDR3 size: 15 residues. Assay: immunoSEQ multiplex PCR; the TCRdb copy retains only in-frame clones and omits some. Of about 68,000 clones in the sample, around 90% were seen once. The sequencing sample was made of peripheral blood. This sequence originates from a human donor in a cohort sampled during active COVID-19. The J gene is TRBJ1-4, the V gene TRBV4-1, with 9 bases that match TRBD1. In nucleotides, the CDR3 is TGCGCCAGCAGCCTCCGGGACAGGGCGAATGAAAAACTGTTTTTT. Its translation: CASSLRDRANEKLFF.